Given below is one T cell receptor beta chain in context. The data stem from a study of monozygotic twins with inflammatory bowel disease. The CDR3 spans 14 residues. CDR1 SGHTA and CDR2 FQGTGA come from the germline V gene. TCRdb reanalyzed the 5' RACE reads and collapses them to one entry per CDR3 protein, without DNA. Its clone listing holds about 160,000 distinct CDR3 sequences. The receptor was isolated from a human donor with ulcerative colitis or Crohn's disease, or a healthy co-twin of an affected twin (not recorded which). Sample: blood. The chain couples TRBV7-3 to TRBJ2-1. CDR3: CASRQTPAYNEQFF. Using reference TRBV7-3 and TRBJ2-1 for the parts outside the CDR3, the full variable domain is GAGVSQTPSNKVTEKGKYVELRCDPISGHTALYWYRQSLGQGPEFLIYFQGTGAADDSGLPNDRFFAVRPEGSVSTLKIQRTERGDSAVYLCASRQTPAYNEQFFGPGTRLTVL.